Below, 21 T cell receptor beta chains from the same sample are listed, as sequenced in a study of beta chain features in type 1 diabetes. Since all of the isolated RNA was reverse transcribed, expressed TCRB transcripts were what got sequenced. The table came from immunoSEQ multiplex PCR; TCRdb's copy has only in-frame clones and leaves some out. This table holds roughly 300,000 clones, 12% to 15% found once. Input material: central memory CD4+ T cells from blood. The source of these receptors is a man aged 25 to 45 in good health.

V and J are TRBV5-6 and TRBJ2-5, with 8 bases identical to TRBD2. Germline V lookup: CDR1 SGHDT, CDR2 YYEEEE. The CDR3 consists of 17 residues. V shed 4 bases, J shed 2 bases, and the junction held 13 bases outside the gene matches. In nucleotides, the CDR3 is TGTGCCAGCAGCCGAACCGGGAGGGGGTTGGGTCAAGAGACCCAGTACTTC. Translating it yields CASSRTGRGLGQETQYF.

The V call is TRBV4-3, the J call TRBJ2-1, with TRBD2 as a possible D gene (6 bases). The CDR3 runs 17 residues. The germline CDR1 and CDR2 sequences are LGHNA and YSLEER. V lost 5 bases to trimming and J lost 2 bases, with 19 bases between them. The CDR3 nucleotides read TGCGCCAGCAGCTCCACCGTCGGCGGGGCCCCCTACAATGAGCAGTTCTTC. This translates into CASSSTVGGAPYNEQFF.

In its sample, this clone was seen many times. The V call is TRBV18, the J call TRBJ2-6; D is possibly TRBD1 (5 bases). Germline lookup yields CDR1 KGHSH and CDR2 LQKENI. V lost 0 bases and J 4 bases, leaving 10 bases between the germline ends. The CDR3 is 16 amino acids. The CDR3 region is CASSPPTVTGANVLTF. For the CDR3, the DNA is TGTGCCAGCTCACCACCGACAGTGACGGGGGCCAACGTCCTGACTTTC. Full variable domain (rest looked up from reference TRBV18 and TRBJ2-6): NAGVMQNPRHLVRRRGQEARLRCSPMKGHSHVYWYRQLPEEGLKFMVYLQKENIIDESGMPKERFSAEFPKEGPSILRIQQVVRGDSAAYFCASSPPTVTGANVLTFGAGSRLTVL.

V is TRBV10-3 and J is TRBJ2-1; 11 nucleotides line up with TRBD2. The V segment lost 10 bases and the J segment 5 bases; nucleotides outside the gene matches: 4. Germline-derived CDR1 and CDR2 are ENHRY and SYGVKD. This CDR3 contains 13 residues. The CDR3 loop is CATGTSGNNEQFF. The CDR3 DNA reads TGTGCCACCGGGACTAGCGGAAACAATGAGCAGTTCTTC.

The table lists this clone with many counts. The V and J genes are TRBV7-3 and TRBJ1-1; D not certain. Trimming stripped 4 bases from V and 5 bases from J, with 11 bases between. Looked up from germline, CDR1 is SGHTA and CDR2 is FQGTGA. The CDR3 is made up of 13 amino acids. CDR3 region: CASSSSSGTEAFF. CDR3 bases: TGTGCCAGCAGCTCTAGTTCGGGTACTGAAGCTTTCTTT.

This chain uses TRBV4-1 with TRBJ1-3, with no clear D. The CDR3 totals 17 residues. V dropped 0 bases and J dropped 0 bases, with 12 bases sitting between them. Germline V gene lookup returns CDR1 MGHRA and CDR2 YSYEKL. CDR3 residues: CASSQDRRLTSGNTIYF. As DNA, the CDR3 is TGCGCCAGCAGCCAAGATCGTCGGCTGACCTCTGGAAACACCATATATTTT.

This clone was picked up a small number of times. This chain connects TRBV19 to TRBJ2-5, with a possible D match to TRBD2 (6 bases). From germline, CDR1 is LNHDA and CDR2 SQIVND (reference sequence). V dropped 3 bases and J dropped 2 bases, with 13 bases sitting between them. The CDR3 extends over 15 amino acids. The CDR3 DNA reads TGTGCCAGTAGTATTTTCGCGGGGACTCAAGAGACCCAGTACTTC. Its protein product is CASSIFAGTQETQYF.

This clone was seen at least ten times. The CDR3, as DNA: TGTGCCAGCAGCTTATCGACAGGGAATCAGCCCCAGCATTTT. It codes for CASSLSTGNQPQHF. V gene TRBV7-9 combines with J gene TRBJ1-5, with 7 bases that match TRBD1. With V trimmed by 2 bases and J by 4 bases, 2 bases remained unmatched. The CDR3 has 14 residues. Germline CDR1 reads SEHNR; CDR2 reads FQNEAQ (reference sequence).

This clone turned up a few times. The chain recombines TRBV7-9 with TRBJ1-5; D not certain. Trimming left V 2 bases short and J 5 bases short, with 7 bases between. CDR1 and CDR2 (germline): SEHNR, FQNEAQ (reference sequence). The CDR3 has 13 residues. CDR3 loop: CASSLSGDQPQHF. In DNA, the CDR3 is TGTGCCAGCAGCTTAAGTGGGGATCAGCCCCAGCATTTT.

The V gene is TRBV19, the J gene TRBJ1-1, with D unclear. V was shortened by 7 bases and J by 0 bases, with 15 bases between the two germline ends. The germline V gene has CDR1 LNHDA and CDR2 SQIVND (reference sequence). The CDR3 is 15 residues long. The CDR3 DNA reads as TGTGCCAGTACCGGGCCCGGTGTTTTGAACACTGAAGCTTTCTTT. Protein product: CASTGPGVLNTEAFF.

This clone was recorded at least ten times. The V call is TRBV18, the J call TRBJ1-1; 7 positions agree with TRBD1. Germline CDR1 reads KGHSH; CDR2 reads LQKENI. The V gene end was trimmed by 4 bases and the J gene end by 7 bases; junction bases not matched to a gene: 9. The CDR3 runs to 14 residues. In nucleotides, the CDR3 is TGTGCCAGCTCACTTAAGGACAGGTCGGATGAAGCTTTCTTT. Translated: CASSLKDRSDEAFF.

A few counts support this clone. The chain employs TRBV28 and TRBJ2-5, with D tentatively TRBD1 or TRBD2 (6 bases each). The CDR3 contains 14 residues. Germline-derived CDR1 and CDR2 are MDHEN and SYDVKM. Trimming took off 10 bases at V and 4 bases at J, with 19 bases between the two ends. The CDR3 loop is CATTGVGGRETQYF. The CDR3 DNA sequence: TGTGCCACCACCGGAGTGGGGGGCAGAGAGACCCAGTACTTC.

Points on this clone: Distinct nucleotide sequences in the sample also encode this CDR3. The chain uses TRBV11-3 and TRBJ2-4, with 11 bases fitting TRBD1. Per the germline V gene, CDR1 is SGHNT and CDR2 is YENEEA. CDR3 size: 15 residues. V was clipped by 5 bases and J by 7 bases; unmatched bases: 7. Here the CDR3 reads CASSLGDRGTNIQYF. CDR3 DNA sequence: TGTGCCAGCAGCCTAGGGGACAGGGGGACGAACATTCAGTACTTC.

This clone has more than one count but fewer than ten. The V and J genes are TRBV18 and TRBJ1-5; no clear D gene. The CDR3 totals 13 residues. CDR1 KGHSH and CDR2 LQKENI come from the germline V gene. V lost 3 bases, J lost 3 bases, and 6 bases lay in between. The CDR3 DNA sequence: TGTGCCAGCTCACCCGGAAACAATCAGCCCCAGCATTTT. It specifies CASSPGNNQPQHF.

This clone was seen more than once but under ten times. J is TRBJ1-5 and V is TRBV27; a weak D match, TRBD1 (5 bases). This CDR3 comprises 14 residues. V lost 5 bases and J lost 6, with 14 bases in between. Germline values: CDR1 MNHEY, CDR2 SMNVEV (reference sequence). In nucleotides, the CDR3 is TGTGCCAGCAGTCTTCAGGGCAAGGGTCAGCCCCAGCATTTT. Its protein is CASSLQGKGQPQHF.

V usage is TRBV5-1 and J usage is TRBJ1-4, with unresolved D. The CDR3 sequence is 14 residues long. CDR1 is SGHRS, CDR2 YFSETQ, per germline. V was cut by 0 bases and J by 6 bases, with 9 bases left in between. The CDR3 is CASSLGSEDEKLFF. Here the CDR3 DNA reads TGCGCCAGCAGCTTGGGCTCTGAGGATGAAAAACTGTTTTTT.

This clone was seen a handful of times. The chain has TRBV11-3 and TRBJ2-7, with 11 positions matching TRBD1. Germline CDR1 and CDR2: SGHNT and YENEEA. The V gene end was trimmed by 3 bases and the J gene end by 6 bases; junction bases not matched to a gene: 4. The CDR3 is 14 residues long. DNA for the CDR3: TGTGCCAGCAGCTTTATTGGACAGGGGGCCGAGCAGTACTTC. Amino acid sequence: CASSFIGQGAEQYF.

Only a few counts were recorded for this clone. J is TRBJ1-4 and V is TRBV5-1; D is uncertain. The CDR3 is 13 residues long. The germline V gene has CDR1 SGHRS and CDR2 YFSETQ. Trimming took off 4 bases at V and 8 bases at J, with 12 bases between the two ends. Here the CDR3 DNA reads TGCGCCAGCAGCCCACCGACCACGGAAAAACTGTTTTTT. Amino acid sequence: CASSPPTTEKLFF.

The CDR3 region is CATSTGNGEQYF. The CDR3 DNA follows: TGTGCCACCAGCACCGGGAACGGCGAGCAGTACTTC. This chain uses TRBV15 with TRBJ2-7; D possibly corresponds to TRBD2 (5 bases). Deletions cut 4 bases from V and 6 bases from J, with 10 bases between. Germline V gene sequence: CDR1 LNHNV, CDR2 YYDKDF (reference sequence). The CDR3 consists of 12 residues.

The rearrangement joins TRBV4-3 to TRBJ2-3; possibly TRBD1 or TRBD2 for D (7 bases each). The V and J ends lost 4 bases and 4 bases respectively, with 15 bases between them. The CDR3 runs to 15 residues. Germline CDR1 reads LGHNA; CDR2 reads YSLEER. CDR3 region: CASSPLPGGADTQYF. The CDR3 DNA reads TGCGCCAGCAGCCCCCTCCCAGGGGGGGCAGATACGCAGTATTTT.

This clone was picked up a small number of times. The chain recombines TRBV6-5 with TRBJ2-3, with 7 bases identical to TRBD1. The V segment lost 6 bases and the J segment 4 bases; nucleotides outside the gene matches: 10. Germline assignment: CDR1 MNHEY and CDR2 SVGAGI. CDR3 length equals 15 residues. This CDR3 is CASSSQGRDADTQYF. In DNA form, the CDR3 reads TGTGCCAGCAGCTCACAGGGGCGTGACGCAGATACGCAGTATTTT.